The 18 T cell receptor beta chains in this list originate from one sample, sequenced in a study of blood T cell repertoires in COVID-19. Generated by immunoSEQ multiplex PCR, the TCRdb table keeps only in-frame clones and is missing some. The sample carries around 260,000 clones, around nine tenths recorded once. Sequenced: PBMCs or T cells enriched from blood (not recorded which). The receptors shown here come from a woman younger than 45 who had recovered from COVID-19.

The gene calls are TRBV28 and TRBJ1-2, with D hard to call. The CDR3 covers 11 residues. Germline CDR1 reads MDHEN; CDR2 reads SYDVKM. V was trimmed by 3 bases and J by 5 bases, leaving 4 bases between them. The CDR3 protein is CASSFTYGYTF. The CDR3 region has the DNA TGTGCCAGCAGTTTCACTTATGGCTACACCTTC.

The chain has TRBV5-4 and TRBJ1-1; no clear D gene. The CDR3 extends over 13 amino acids. Trimming left V 0 bases short and J 0 bases short, with 3 bases between. Germline loops: CDR1 SGHNT, CDR2 YYREEE (reference sequence). The CDR3 region is CASSLDMNTEAFF. CDR3 sequence (DNA): TGTGCCAGCAGCTTGGACATGAACACTGAAGCTTTCTTT.

This clone was seen a few times. V usage is TRBV6-5 and J usage is TRBJ2-7, with D tentatively TRBD1 (5 bases). The CDR3 length is 15 residues. Germline V gene lookup returns CDR1 MNHEY and CDR2 SVGAGI. V gave up 5 bases and J gave up 7 bases, with 21 bases separating them. For the CDR3, the DNA is TGTGCCAGCAGTCAGAAGGACATCGTTGTCGGGGAGCAGTACTTC. Protein: CASSQKDIVVGEQYF.

V gene TRBV7-8 combines with J gene TRBJ2-1; 14 bases fit TRBD2. The junction had 3 bases not matched to a gene; V was cut back by 5 bases and J by 6 bases. Germline V gene data show CDR1 as SGHVS and CDR2 as FQNEAQ. The CDR3 runs 15 residues. The DNA for the CDR3 is TGTGCCAGCAGCATGGGACTAGCGGGAGTCAATGAGCAGTTCTTC. This encodes CASSMGLAGVNEQFF. The whole variable domain, filled in from reference TRBV7-8 and TRBJ2-1, reads GAGVSQSPRYKVAKRGQDVALRCDPISGHVSLFWYQQALGQGPEFLTYFQNEAQLDKSGLPSDRFFAERPEGSVSTLKIQRTQQEDSAVYLCASSMGLAGVNEQFFGPGTRLTVL.

The chain carries TRBV6-5 and TRBJ1-1, with no clear D. The CDR3 contains 12 residues. Germline CDR1 MNHEY, CDR2 SVGAGI. V lost 6 bases and J 5 bases, leaving 10 bases between the germline ends. CDR3 DNA: TGTGCCAGCAGCAGAGGTGGGACTGAAGCTTTCTTT. Translating gives CASSRGGTEAFF.

The chain recombines TRBV27 with TRBJ1-6; D not resolved. This CDR3 region has 16 residues. The V gene lost 7 bases and the J gene lost 6 bases, with 19 bases spanning the gap. Looked up from germline, CDR1 is MNHEY and CDR2 is SMNVEV (reference sequence). CDR3 DNA: TGTGCCAGCATGAGTGGAGGGTCAGCGGTTAATTCACCCCTCCACTTT. The encoded protein is CASMSGGSAVNSPLHF.

The J gene is TRBJ2-7, the V gene TRBV12-3 or TRBV12-4; TRBD1 matches 9 bases. The CDR3 covers 13 residues. The J segment lost 3 bases and the V segment lost 4 bases, leaving 1 base of the junction unmatched. The CDR3 spells CASSWDRVYEQYF. The CDR3 DNA reads TGTGCCAGCAGTTGGGACAGGGTCTACGAGCAGTACTTC.

V and J are TRBV28 and TRBJ1-4; TRBD1 might be the D (6 bases). Germline V gene sequence: CDR1 MDHEN, CDR2 SYDVKM. This CDR3 region has 15 residues. V lost 5 bases, J lost 4 bases, and 14 bases lay in between. Here the CDR3 reads CASSVKQGFNEKLFF. In DNA, the CDR3 is TGTGCCAGCAGTGTAAAACAGGGCTTTAATGAAAAACTGTTTTTT. The complete variable domain, with remaining parts taken from reference TRBV28 and TRBJ1-4, reads DVKVTQSSRYLVKRTGEKVFLECVQDMDHENMFWYRQDPGLGLRLIYFSYDVKMKEKGDIPEGYSVSREKKERFSLILESASTNQTSMYLCASSVKQGFNEKLFFGSGTQLSVL.

The rearrangement links TRBV10-3 to TRBJ2-7; maybe TRBD2 (5 bases). Trimming left V 2 bases short and J 4 bases short, with 21 bases between. The germline V gene has CDR1 ENHRY and CDR2 SYGVKD. The CDR3 covers 17 residues. CDR3 protein: CAISEPIDGRGFYEQYF. CDR3 coding DNA: TGTGCCATCAGTGAGCCGATTGATGGTCGGGGATTTTACGAGCAGTACTTC.

The chain carries TRBV7-2 and TRBJ1-4; 8 nucleotides agree with TRBD1. The V gene end was trimmed by 3 bases and the J gene end by 8 bases; junction bases not matched to a gene: 8. This CDR3 comprises 15 residues. CDR1 is SGHTA, CDR2 FQGNSA, per germline. The CDR3 DNA reads TGTGCCAGCAGCTTTGACAGGGGCAAGATCGAAAAACTGTTTTTT. Translating it yields CASSFDRGKIEKLFF.

This clone was detected only a few times. The chain employs TRBV28 and TRBJ1-1; D is uncertain. The CDR3 is 13 amino acids. CDR1 is MDHEN and CDR2 is SYDVKM in the germline V gene. V gave up 5 bases and J gave up 3 bases, with 10 bases separating them. Written as DNA, the CDR3 is TGTGCCAGCAGTCTCCCCCAGGACACTGAAGCTTTCTTT. Amino acid sequence: CASSLPQDTEAFF.

V gene TRBV3-1 (or the pseudogene TRBV3-2) combines with J gene TRBJ2-7, with D perhaps TRBD1 (6 bases). The germline V and J ends were trimmed by 4 bases and 5 bases, with 12 bases remaining between them. CDR3 size: 13 residues. The germline CDR1 and CDR2 sequences are LGHDT and YNNKEL (reference sequence). The CDR3 protein is CASSPPGVDEQYF. The CDR3 bases are TGTGCCAGCAGCCCCCCAGGGGTGGACGAGCAGTACTTC.

The V call is TRBV6-5, the J call TRBJ2-5, with no clear D. V lost 4 bases and J 2 bases, leaving 8 bases between the germline ends. This CDR3 has 13 residues. Germline V gene lookup returns CDR1 MNHEY and CDR2 SVGAGI. The CDR3 DNA reads TGTGCCAGCAGTTTCAGTGTACAAGAGACCCAGTACTTC. Amino acids: CASSFSVQETQYF.

The V call is TRBV4-2, the J call TRBJ2-7; possible D gene TRBD2, 6 bases. The CDR3 loop spans 13 amino acids. The ends were cut back, 4 bases at V and 6 bases at J, with 13 bases in the middle. Germline loops: CDR1 LGHNA, CDR2 YNFKEQ. DNA of the CDR3: TGTGCCAGCAGCCTTTTAGGGACTCCCGAGCAGTACTTC. It translates to CASSLLGTPEQYF.

This clone was found a few times. The chain carries TRBV5-1 and TRBJ2-1; 7 bases line up with TRBD1. From germline, CDR1 is SGHRS and CDR2 YFSETQ. There are 17 residues in the CDR3. V lost 2 bases, J lost 4 bases, and 12 bases stayed unmatched. In DNA form, the CDR3 reads TGCGCCAGCAGCTTTCTTCCTTCGACGACAGGGTACAATGAGCAGTTCTTC. It is translated as CASSFLPSTTGYNEQFF.

The gene calls are TRBV6-6 and TRBJ2-1; D is uncertain. The CDR3 extends over 12 amino acids. Germline assignment: CDR1 MNHNY and CDR2 SVGAGI (reference sequence). Trimming stripped 6 bases from V and 7 bases from J, with 10 bases between. The CDR3 sequence is CASSSIGNEQFF. CDR3 nucleotide sequence: TGTGCCAGCAGCTCTATCGGGAATGAGCAGTTCTTC.

This clone was recorded only once. The V and J genes are TRBV27 and TRBJ2-3, with 11 bases that match TRBD2. V was pared by 2 bases and J by 1 base, with 5 bases of the junction left unmatched. From germline, CDR1 is MNHEY and CDR2 SMNVEV (reference sequence). The CDR3 loop spans 17 amino acids. DNA for the CDR3: TGTGCCAGCAGTTTAATCGGTAGCGGGAGGGGCACAGATACGCAGTATTTT. This sequence encodes CASSLIGSGRGTDTQYF.

The rearrangement uses TRBV27 and TRBJ1-6, with TRBD1 identical over 10 bases. The CDR3 extends over 14 amino acids. The V gene's germline CDR1 is MNHEY and CDR2 SMNVEV (reference sequence). J gave up 10 bases and V 7 bases, and 7 bases lay outside the gene matches. CDR3 sequence (DNA): TGTGCCAGCAACCTGGGACAGGGGAGGTCACCCCTCCACTTT. Translation: CASNLGQGRSPLHF.